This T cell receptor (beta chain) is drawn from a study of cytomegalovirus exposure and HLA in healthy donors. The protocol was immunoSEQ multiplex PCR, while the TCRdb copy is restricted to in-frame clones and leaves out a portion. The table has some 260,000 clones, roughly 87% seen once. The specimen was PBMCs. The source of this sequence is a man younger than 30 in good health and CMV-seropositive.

In nucleotides, the CDR3 is TGCGCCAGCAGCCCGACGCAGGGAGGTACCGGGGAGCTGTTTTTT. The encoded protein is CASSPTQGGTGELFF. The genes are TRBV5-1 and TRBJ2-2, with D possibly TRBD2 on 6 matching bases. Germline values: CDR1 SGHRS, CDR2 YFSETQ. V shed 4 bases and J shed 5 bases, with 15 bases lying between them. The CDR3 extends over 15 amino acids. Looking up the rest from reference TRBV5-1 and TRBJ2-2 gives the full variable domain: KAGVTQTPRYLIKTRGQQVTLSCSPISGHRSVSWYQQTPGQGLQFLFEYFSETQRNKGNFPGRFSGRQFSNSRSEMNVSTLELGDSALYLCASSPTQGGTGELFFGEGSRLTVL.